These 6 T cell receptor beta chains share one sample of origin, sequenced in a study of blood T cell repertoires in COVID-19 (dated by TCRdb to 2018 to 2021). The receptor library was made with the immunoSEQ multiplex PCR assay. TCRdb retrieved this table from immuneACCESS and kept in-frame rearrangements only. Not all clones are present; in checked studies, unresolved V genes account for under half, and no reason is known for the remainder. The sample has about 250,000 clones on record, approximately 86% of them singletons. Around 1.5% of the sample is taken by the ten largest. Material: peripheral blood. These receptors originate from a man of 80 years or more with acute or convalescent COVID-19.

The chain has TRBV4-2 and TRBJ1-5, with 10 nucleotides matching TRBD1. The CDR3 has 15 amino acids. Per the germline V gene, CDR1 is LGHNA and CDR2 is YNFKEQ. V was clipped by 4 bases and J by 6 bases; unmatched bases: 6. The CDR3 loop reads CASSRDRGNSQPQHF. CDR3 DNA: TGTGCCAGCAGCCGGGACAGGGGAAATAGTCAGCCCCAGCATTTT.

This CDR3 is CASSASGRTGGRNEQFF. The CDR3 DNA follows: TGTGCCAGCAGTGCCTCCGGTAGGACAGGGGGCCGGAATGAGCAGTTCTTC. The chain carries TRBV27 and TRBJ2-1; 11 nucleotides line up with TRBD1. The CDR3 runs 17 residues. Trimming took 5 bases from V and 7 from J; bases not matched to a gene: 13. Germline CDR1 is MNHEY and CDR2 is SMNVEV (reference sequence).

This clone has a single count. The rearrangement links TRBV9 to TRBJ2-3; D uncertain. Germline lookup yields CDR1 SGDLS and CDR2 YYNGEE. V lost 0 bases to trimming and J lost 5 bases, with 7 bases between them. The CDR3 contains 13 residues. The CDR3 coding sequence is TGTGCCAGCAGCGTAGGTTCACAAGATACGCAGTATTTT. Protein product: CASSVGSQDTQYF.

The J gene is TRBJ2-1, the V gene TRBV5-1; unclear D gene. Per germline, CDR1 SGHRS and CDR2 YFSETQ. Between the trimmed V and J ends, which lost 5 bases and 9 bases, there was a span of 9 bases. The CDR3 is 11 amino acids. The CDR3, as DNA: TGCGCCAGCAGTCGAGAGAGTGAGCAGTTCTTC. This sequence encodes CASSRESEQFF.

J is TRBJ2-7 and V is TRBV6-5; possible D gene TRBD2, 6 bases. The germline gives CDR1 MNHEY, CDR2 SVGAGI. Trimming cost V 3 bases and J 6 bases, with 18 bases left between them. The CDR3 has 15 residues. The CDR3 loop is CASSYLRGTAVEQYF. As DNA, the CDR3 is TGTGCCAGCAGTTATCTTCGGGGGACCGCCGTCGAGCAGTACTTC.

The chain couples TRBV10-3 to TRBJ2-5, with 8 bases fitting TRBD1. Per the germline V gene, CDR1 is ENHRY and CDR2 is SYGVKD. This CDR3 contains 15 residues. V gave up 3 bases and J gave up 5 bases; unmatched junction bases: 8. CDR3 sequence reads: CAISDRGLGGETQYF. The CDR3 nucleotides read TGTGCCATCAGTGACAGGGGGCTGGGGGGTGAGACCCAGTACTTC.